The following is a TCR beta chain sequence with its context. Other DNA variants within this sample encode the same CDR3. While infection was still active, Seattle patients were enrolled and then followed longitudinally. The source of the sample is a study of blood T cell repertoires in COVID-19. As for the study in general: COVID-19 samples, acute and convalescent, were from the United States, Italy and Spain. The cDNA or gDNA used as material had been derived from T cells, B-cell-depleted T cells, or PBMCs.

With 5 bases removed from V and 2 bases from J, the gap between germline ends came to 3 bases. Germline CDR1 MNHEY, CDR2 SMNVEV (reference sequence). This CDR3 has 12 residues. Original processing methods: Reference gene primer amplification yielded estimated nucleated cell counts. Here immunoSEQ multiplex PCR was the method, and the copy in TCRdb shows in-frame clones only, minus some. That table supplies the V and J calls and clone size; D and trimming were determined from the DNA. The data contain roughly 480,000 clones, roughly 89% of them seen just once; the ten biggest clones take up roughly 0.92%.

The receptor's source is a man younger than 35 with COVID-19, enrolled during active disease. The chain carries TRBV27 and TRBJ2-2; D uncertain. The sample consisted of peripheral blood. CDR3: CASSLNTGELFF. CDR3 nucleotides: TGTGCCAGCAGTCTAAACACCGGGGAGCTGTTTTTT.